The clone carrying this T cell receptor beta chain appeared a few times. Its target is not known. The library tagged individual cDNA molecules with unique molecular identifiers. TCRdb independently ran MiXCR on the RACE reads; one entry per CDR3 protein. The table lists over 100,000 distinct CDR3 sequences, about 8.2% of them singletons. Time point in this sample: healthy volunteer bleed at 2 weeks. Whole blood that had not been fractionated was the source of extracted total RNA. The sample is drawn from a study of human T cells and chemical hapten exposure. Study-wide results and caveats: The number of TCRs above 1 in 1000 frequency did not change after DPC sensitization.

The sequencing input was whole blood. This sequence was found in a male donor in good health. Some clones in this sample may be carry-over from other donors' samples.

The CDR3, as DNA: TGCAGCGTAATCCTAGCGGGCCAAGAGACCCAGTACTTC. This codes for CSVILAGQETQYF. V is TRBV29-1 and J is TRBJ2-5; 8 nucleotides agree with TRBD2. This CDR3 is built from 13 residues. Germline V CDR1 and CDR2: SQVTM, ANQGSEA. Trimming took 6 bases from V and 1 from J; bases not matched to a gene: 4.